This T cell receptor (beta chain) was recovered during a study of cytomegalovirus exposure and HLA in healthy donors. PCR primers comprised 60 Vbeta and 13 Jbeta primers. Method: immunoSEQ multiplex PCR; TCRdb's copy keeps in-frame clones and lacks some. The sample yields under 150,000 clones, 82% seen once. Study outcomes and limitations: The authors listed some 160 TCR beta chains as cytomegalovirus-associated.

V lost 6 bases and J 3 bases, leaving 9 bases between the germline ends. This CDR3 is built from 13 residues. CDR1 and CDR2 from the germline V gene are LNHDA and SQIVND (reference sequence). As concerns this clone: Its antigen remains unknown. The identical CDR3 is also encoded by other nucleotide sequences in the sample.

The sequencing input was PBMCs. V and J are TRBV19 and TRBJ2-1; possible D gene TRBD2, 6 bases. The source of this sequence is a male donor in good health and CMV-seronegative. The CDR3 DNA is TGTGCCAGTAGGTCCGGGAGCTACAATGAGCAGTTCTTC. It encodes CASRSGSYNEQFF.